These T cell receptor beta chains were read from a single sample in a study of blood T cell repertoires in COVID-19. Method: immunoSEQ multiplex PCR; TCRdb's copy keeps in-frame clones and lacks some. Of under 250,000 clones listed, 80% were seen once; the top ten hold roughly 13%. The sample consisted of peripheral blood. These receptors all stem from a human donor in a cohort sampled during active COVID-19. Both conserved end residues are part of each CDR3. The D gene is left open where the match is weak. The size field is filled for only some rows; it gives once, few, many or a size class.

D	size	V	J	DNA	CDR3
TRBD1	.	TRBV28	TRBJ1-5	TGTGCCAGCAGCGGAACAGGGGGCGGTCAGCCCCAGCATTTT	CASSGTGGGQPQHF
.	.	TRBV3-1/TRBV3-2	TRBJ1-6	TGTGCCAGCAGCCAAAGGACAGATAATTCACCCCTCCACTTT	CASSQRTDNSPLHF
.	few	TRBV7-2	TRBJ1-2	TGTGCCAGCAGCTTAATGAGCTATGGCTACACCTTC	CASSLMSYGYTF
.	.	TRBV4-2	TRBJ2-7	TGTGCCAGCAGCCAAGATGGAGGGTTCGAGCAGTACTTC	CASSQDGGFEQYF
.	.	TRBV4-2	TRBJ2-7	TGTGCCAGCAGCCCCCAAGAGGCCGCCGAGCAGTACTTC	CASSPQEAAEQYF
.	.	TRBV13	TRBJ1-6	TGTGCCAGCAGCTCGGGGGATTCACCCCTCCACTTT	CASSSGDSPLHF
.	.	TRBV19	TRBJ1-1	TGTGCCAGTAGCCTCAGGGGCGAAGCTTTCTTT	CASSLRGEAFF
.	.	TRBV7-2	TRBJ1-1	TGTGCCAGCAGCTTAAGCAGGGGCGACACTGAAGCTTTCTTT	CASSLSRGDTEAFF
.	.	TRBV9	TRBJ2-7	TGTGCCAGCAGCGGGGGGCCGAGCTCCTACGAGCAGTACTTC	CASSGGPSSYEQYF
.	once	TRBV5-8	TRBJ1-1	TGTGCCAGCAGCTTGCCGGGGTTGAACACTGAAGCTTTCTTT	CASSLPGLNTEAFF
TRBD2	.	TRBV5-1	TRBJ2-7	TGCGCCAGCAGCCGGACTAGCGGGGGCGAGCAGTACTTC	CASSRTSGGEQYF
.	.	TRBV15	TRBJ1-5	TGTGCCACCAGCAGAGATGCAGTTAGGGGGAATCAGCCCCAGCATTTT	CATSRDAVRGNQPQHF
.	.	TRBV9	TRBJ2-7	TGTGCCAGCAGCGGAGATTGGGGCGGCTACGAGCAGTACTTC	CASSGDWGGYEQYF
TRBD1	.	TRBV4-2	TRBJ2-1	TGTGCCAGCAGCCGAGAGGGGGCCACTTGGGAGCAGTTCTTC	CASSREGATWEQFF
.	.	TRBV6-4	TRBJ2-7	TGTGCCAGCAGTGACATCCATAAGGGGTTAGACGAGCAGTACTTC	CASSDIHKGLDEQYF
TRBD1	.	TRBV6-2/TRBV6-3	TRBJ1-5	TGTGCCAGCAGCCGAGGAGGGGGCCCGCTCAATCAGCCCCAGCATTTT	CASSRGGGPLNQPQHF
TRBD2	many	TRBV5-1	TRBJ2-1	TGCGCCAGCAGCTTGAGTAGCGGGAACAATGAGCAGTTCTTC	CASSLSSGNNEQFF
.	.	TRBV7-2	TRBJ1-6	TGTGCCAGCAGCGCGGAACGGGTCGAGAATTCACCCCTCCACTTT	CASSAERVENSPLHF
TRBD1	.	TRBV9	TRBJ1-3	TGTGCCAGCAGCGGTCCCCTTCCGGGACAGGGGATGGGACACTCTGGAAACACCATATATTTT	CASSGPLPGQGMGHSGNTIYF
TRBD1	.	TRBV3-1/TRBV3-2	TRBJ1-5	TGTGCCAGCAGCCTTCATTCGGGACAGGCTAGCAATCAGCCCCAGCATTTT	CASSLHSGQASNQPQHF
.	.	TRBV30	TRBJ1-1	TGTGCCTGGAGTGTATCGGGGGGCGGAACTGAAGCTTTCTTT	CAWSVSGGGTEAFF
.	few	TRBV24-1	TRBJ1-2	TGTGCCACCAGTGATTCGGAACCGGGTTATGGCTACACCTTC	CATSDSEPGYGYTF
.	many	TRBV28	TRBJ1-1	TGTGCCAGCAGTAACCGGGACACTCGAGGGACTGAAGCTTTCTTT	CASSNRDTRGTEAFF
.	.	TRBV5-1	TRBJ1-2	TGCGCCAGCAGCTCAGTGGACTATGGCTACACCTTC	CASSSVDYGYTF
TRBD1	once	TRBV7-8	TRBJ2-2	TGTGCCAGCAGCTCGGGACAGGGACCCACCCGGGAGCTGTTTTTT	CASSSGQGPTRELFF